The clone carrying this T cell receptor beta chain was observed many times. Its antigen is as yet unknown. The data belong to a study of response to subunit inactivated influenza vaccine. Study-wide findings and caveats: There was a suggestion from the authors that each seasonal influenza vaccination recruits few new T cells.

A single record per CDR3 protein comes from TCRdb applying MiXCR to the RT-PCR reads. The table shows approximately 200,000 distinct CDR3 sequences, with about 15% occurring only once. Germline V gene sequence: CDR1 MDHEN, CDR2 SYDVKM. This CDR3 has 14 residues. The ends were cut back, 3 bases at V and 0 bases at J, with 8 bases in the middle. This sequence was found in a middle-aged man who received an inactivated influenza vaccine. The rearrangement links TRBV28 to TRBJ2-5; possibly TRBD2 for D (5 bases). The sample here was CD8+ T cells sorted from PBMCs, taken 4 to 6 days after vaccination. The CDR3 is CASSLPADQETQYF. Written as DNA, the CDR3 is TGTGCCAGCAGTTTGCCAGCGGACCAAGAGACCCAGTACTTC. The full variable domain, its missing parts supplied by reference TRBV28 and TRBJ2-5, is DVKVTQSSRYLVKRTGEKVFLECVQDMDHENMFWYRQDPGLGLRLIYFSYDVKMKEKGDIPEGYSVSREKKERFSLILESASTNQTSMYLCASSLPADQETQYFGPGTRLLVL.